This passage covers 4 T cell receptor beta chains from one sample sequenced in a study of blood T cell repertoires in COVID-19. The assay was immunoSEQ multiplex PCR, and TCRdb's table has in-frame clones only and misses some. The sample holds fewer than 600,000 clones, 75% to 90% seen once. Sequencing was performed on peripheral blood. All receptors come from a man in his late teens or twenties with COVID-19, enrolled during active disease.

This chain links TRBV27 with TRBJ2-3; TRBD1 matches 9 bases. There are 21 residues in the CDR3. Losses at the gene ends were 6 bases for V and 6 bases for J; bases not matched to a gene: 28. The germline gives CDR1 MNHEY, CDR2 SMNVEV (reference sequence). The CDR3 coding sequence is TGTGCCAGCAGATCGAAACAGGGGGCGCAGGGGCCCCAGATACAGATTGATACGCAGTATTTT. Its protein is CASRSKQGAQGPQIQIDTQYF.

This clone came up many times. The rearrangement uses TRBV5-7 and TRBJ2-7; possible D gene TRBD1, 5 bases. TRBV5-7 is classed as an ORF, of uncertain function. Trimming shortened V by 3 bases and J by 4 bases, and 11 bases separated the two germline ends. The CDR3 loop spans 13 amino acids. CDR3 loop: CASSSNRPYEQYF. The CDR3, as DNA: TGTGCCAGCAGCTCGAACAGGCCTTACGAGCAGTACTTC.

The chain's CDR3 is CASSLIGGRGGYEQYF. The CDR3 region has the DNA TGTGCCAGCAGCTTGATCGGTGGCAGGGGAGGGTACGAGCAGTACTTC. The V call is TRBV5-5, the J call TRBJ2-7; the D gene is possibly TRBD2 (7 bases). The CDR3 contains 16 residues. The V gene's germline CDR1 is SGHKS and CDR2 YYEKEE (reference sequence). Trimming left V 1 base short and J 4 bases short, with 18 bases between.

The chain carries TRBV28 and TRBJ1-4; TRBD1 aligns across 8 bases. The length of the CDR3 is 13 residues. V lost 6 bases and J lost 7; bases outside the gene matches: 4. Germline lookup yields CDR1 MDHEN and CDR2 SYDVKM. In DNA, the CDR3 is TGTGCCAGCAGGACAGGGGCGGGTGAAAAACTGTTTTTT. Its translation: CASRTGAGEKLFF.